The rows below give T cell receptor beta chains drawn from one sample of a study of OX40 agonist ivuxolimab in advanced cancers. Profiled with immunoSEQ multiplex PCR; TCRdb holds only in-frame clones, not every one. The sample shows over 70,000 clones, 80% to 90% of them seen only once. The specimen was CD4+ or CD8+ T cells sorted from blood, collected in a trial of the OX40 agonist ivuxolimab. The receptors here all came from an adult with an advanced solid tumor such as melanoma, head and neck, liver or kidney cancer. The CDR3 runs from the conserved cysteine through the conserved F or W. Fields, in order: V gene, D gene, clone size, J gene, CDR3 DNA, CDR3 protein. A D gene is named only where the DNA matches it firmly. Clone sizes are given selectively: once, few, many, or a class where the clone is expanded.

v_call: TRBV30; d_call: NA; clone_size: few; j_call: TRBJ1-1; cdr3_nt: TGTGCCTGGAGTTTCTCCCCCAGGGGAAACACTGAAGCTTTCTTT; cdr3_aa: CAWSFSPRGNTEAFF
v_call: TRBV7-9; d_call: TRBD1; clone_size: medium-sized; j_call: TRBJ2-1; cdr3_nt: TGTGCCAGCAGCCTGCAGACAGGGCAGCACAATGAGCAGTTCTTC; cdr3_aa: CASSLQTGQHNEQFF
v_call: TRBV4-1; d_call: NA; clone_size: NA; j_call: TRBJ1-1; cdr3_nt: TGCGCCAGCAGCTTAGAGGGGATCAACACTGAAGCTTTCTTT; cdr3_aa: CASSLEGINTEAFF
v_call: TRBV7-3; d_call: TRBD1; clone_size: NA; j_call: TRBJ2-7; cdr3_nt: TGTGCCAGCAGCTTAACAGGGGACAGTTTGGCCGAGCAGTACTTC; cdr3_aa: CASSLTGDSLAEQYF
v_call: TRBV19; d_call: TRBD1; clone_size: NA; j_call: TRBJ1-1; cdr3_nt: TGTGCCAGTAGTACAGGGGGCGCGGGTGAAGCTTTCTTT; cdr3_aa: CASSTGGAGEAFF
v_call: TRBV7-9; d_call: TRBD1; clone_size: NA; j_call: TRBJ1-1; cdr3_nt: TGTGCCAGCAGCTTCACAGGGGGCCATCGGAACACTGAAGCTTTCTTT; cdr3_aa: CASSFTGGHRNTEAFF
v_call: TRBV2; d_call: NA; clone_size: NA; j_call: TRBJ2-3; cdr3_nt: TGTGCCAGCAGTGACCCAAGATTTAACCCAGATACGCAGTATTTT; cdr3_aa: CASSDPRFNPDTQYF
v_call: TRBV27; d_call: NA; clone_size: NA; j_call: TRBJ2-3; cdr3_nt: TGTGCCAGCACCGACTCGATTGCAGATACGCAGTATTTT; cdr3_aa: CASTDSIADTQYF
v_call: TRBV19; d_call: NA; clone_size: once; j_call: TRBJ1-5; cdr3_nt: TGTGCCAGTTCCTGGGGCGGGAAGGGTCAGCCCCAGCATTTT; cdr3_aa: CASSWGGKGQPQHF
v_call: TRBV5-1; d_call: NA; clone_size: NA; j_call: TRBJ2-3; cdr3_nt: TGCGCCAGCAGTCGGAGAGGGAGCGACCCAGATACGCAGTATTTT; cdr3_aa: CASSRRGSDPDTQYF
v_call: TRBV9; d_call: NA; clone_size: NA; j_call: TRBJ2-1; cdr3_nt: TGTGCCAGCAGCCCCGGGAATGAGCAGTTCTTC; cdr3_aa: CASSPGNEQFF
v_call: TRBV10-1; d_call: NA; clone_size: NA; j_call: TRBJ2-7; cdr3_nt: TGCGCCAGCAGTGAGGGGGGACGGGGCTACGAGCAGTACTTC; cdr3_aa: CASSEGGRGYEQYF
v_call: TRBV15; d_call: NA; clone_size: NA; j_call: TRBJ2-1; cdr3_nt: TGTGCCACCAGAGGAGTGAGGGCCTACAATGAGCAGTTCTTC; cdr3_aa: CATRGVRAYNEQFF
v_call: TRBV19; d_call: NA; clone_size: NA; j_call: TRBJ2-2; cdr3_nt: TGTGCCAGTATCTCGGAGGGGGGGGAGCTGTTTTTT; cdr3_aa: CASISEGGELFF
v_call: TRBV13; d_call: NA; clone_size: NA; j_call: TRBJ1-1; cdr3_nt: TGTGCCAGCAGCACAAGGGGGGGTAACACTGAAGCTTTCTTT; cdr3_aa: CASSTRGGNTEAFF
v_call: TRBV30; d_call: NA; clone_size: NA; j_call: TRBJ2-1; cdr3_nt: TGTGCCTTAGAAATAGCGGCTACCTACAATGAGCAGTTCTTC; cdr3_aa: CALEIAATYNEQFF
v_call: TRBV9; d_call: NA; clone_size: few; j_call: TRBJ1-2; cdr3_nt: TGTGCCAGCAGCCTGAAGGGGCTGTCACCGATCTATGGCTACACCTTC; cdr3_aa: CASSLKGLSPIYGYTF
v_call: TRBV7-3; d_call: NA; clone_size: NA; j_call: TRBJ1-2; cdr3_nt: TGTGCCAGCAGCCCATCACAGGGTATGAATCACAGTGGCTACACCTTC; cdr3_aa: CASSPSQGMNHSGYTF
v_call: TRBV19; d_call: NA; clone_size: NA; j_call: TRBJ2-1; cdr3_nt: TGTGCCAGTAGTATGGCCCGGTACAATGAGCAGTTCTTC; cdr3_aa: CASSMARYNEQFF
v_call: TRBV6-5; d_call: NA; clone_size: NA; j_call: TRBJ2-1; cdr3_nt: TGTGCCAGCAGTTACCGTGGAGACAATGAGCAGTTCTTC; cdr3_aa: CASSYRGDNEQFF
v_call: TRBV27; d_call: NA; clone_size: once; j_call: TRBJ2-7; cdr3_nt: TGTGCCAGCAGTCCTCCCACTAGGAACGAGCAGTACTTC; cdr3_aa: CASSPPTRNEQYF
v_call: TRBV4-1; d_call: TRBD1; clone_size: NA; j_call: TRBJ1-1; cdr3_nt: TGCGCCAGCAGCCAATCCGGGACAGGGAACACTGAAGCTTTCTTT; cdr3_aa: CASSQSGTGNTEAFF
v_call: TRBV5-4; d_call: NA; clone_size: NA; j_call: TRBJ1-2; cdr3_nt: TGTGCCAGCAGCTTGGGAAGCTATGGCTACACCTTC; cdr3_aa: CASSLGSYGYTF
v_call: TRBV27; d_call: NA; clone_size: NA; j_call: TRBJ1-5; cdr3_nt: TGTGCCAGCAGTTTGAGGCAGACAAGCAATCAGCCCCAGCATTTT; cdr3_aa: CASSLRQTSNQPQHF
v_call: TRBV11-1; d_call: NA; clone_size: once; j_call: TRBJ2-1; cdr3_nt: TGTGCCAGCAGCTTAGACAGGGTTCCTTACAATGAGCAGTTCTTC; cdr3_aa: CASSLDRVPYNEQFF
v_call: TRBV18; d_call: NA; clone_size: NA; j_call: TRBJ2-7; cdr3_nt: TGTGCCAGCTCAACGGGCCGGGGGCCCGACTACGAGCAGTACTTC; cdr3_aa: CASSTGRGPDYEQYF
v_call: TRBV25-1; d_call: NA; clone_size: NA; j_call: TRBJ2-2; cdr3_nt: TGTGCCAGCGGTGGTGGGGCCGGGGAGCTGTTTTTT; cdr3_aa: CASGGGAGELFF
v_call: TRBV11-3; d_call: NA; clone_size: NA; j_call: TRBJ1-1; cdr3_nt: TGTGCCAGCAGCTTAAGAGGGGACCCGGGGACTGAAGCTTTCTTT; cdr3_aa: CASSLRGDPGTEAFF
v_call: TRBV11-2; d_call: NA; clone_size: NA; j_call: TRBJ1-5; cdr3_nt: TGTGCCAGCAGCTTAGATTTAGATAGCAATCAGCCCCAGCATTTT; cdr3_aa: CASSLDLDSNQPQHF
v_call: TRBV9; d_call: NA; clone_size: NA; j_call: TRBJ1-1; cdr3_nt: TGTGCCAGCAGCGTCGGTTCAGGGAACACTGAAGCTTTCTTT; cdr3_aa: CASSVGSGNTEAFF
v_call: TRBV5-1; d_call: NA; clone_size: NA; j_call: TRBJ2-1; cdr3_nt: TGCGCCAGCAGCTTGCTCACTAGTGAGTACAATGAGCAGTTCTTC; cdr3_aa: CASSLLTSEYNEQFF
v_call: TRBV13; d_call: NA; clone_size: NA; j_call: TRBJ2-7; cdr3_nt: TGTGCCAGCAGCTCCAGCCTTCGTGAGCAGTACTTC; cdr3_aa: CASSSSLREQYF
v_call: TRBV15; d_call: NA; clone_size: NA; j_call: TRBJ1-1; cdr3_nt: TGTGCCACCAGCAGAGCGGGGGGCAGGTGGAACACTGAAGCTTTCTTT; cdr3_aa: CATSRAGGRWNTEAFF
v_call: TRBV27; d_call: TRBD2; clone_size: NA; j_call: TRBJ2-7; cdr3_nt: TGTGCCAGCAGTTCACGACTAGCGGGAAACTACGAGCAGTACTTC; cdr3_aa: CASSSRLAGNYEQYF
v_call: TRBV15; d_call: NA; clone_size: NA; j_call: TRBJ1-2; cdr3_nt: TGTGCCACCAGCAGAGATATTGACAGCCTGTCTCTGGATGGCTACACCTTC; cdr3_aa: CATSRDIDSLSLDGYTF
v_call: TRBV7-6; d_call: NA; clone_size: NA; j_call: TRBJ2-2; cdr3_nt: TGTGCCAGCAGCTTGATTGACGGGGAGCTGTTTTTT; cdr3_aa: CASSLIDGELFF
v_call: TRBV30; d_call: NA; clone_size: few; j_call: TRBJ1-2; cdr3_nt: TGTGCCTGGAGCTACCAGACATTGTATGGCTACACCTTC; cdr3_aa: CAWSYQTLYGYTF
v_call: TRBV7-9; d_call: NA; clone_size: NA; j_call: TRBJ1-1; cdr3_nt: TGTGCCAGCAGCCCACCGGGCCCGAACACTGAAGCTTTCTTT; cdr3_aa: CASSPPGPNTEAFF
v_call: TRBV6-6; d_call: NA; clone_size: NA; j_call: TRBJ1-2; cdr3_nt: TGTGCCAGCAGTTACGCGGTGAACTATGGCTACACCTTC; cdr3_aa: CASSYAVNYGYTF
v_call: TRBV10-1; d_call: TRBD2; clone_size: NA; j_call: TRBJ2-7; cdr3_nt: TGCGCCAGCAGTCCGGGGGGATACGAGCAGTACTTC; cdr3_aa: CASSPGGYEQYF
v_call: TRBV6-1; d_call: TRBD2; clone_size: NA; j_call: TRBJ2-2; cdr3_nt: TGTGCCAGCAGTGAAGTTCCGGGGGGGCGGAACACCGGGGAGCTGTTTTTT; cdr3_aa: CASSEVPGGRNTGELFF
v_call: TRBV28; d_call: TRBD2; clone_size: NA; j_call: TRBJ2-7; cdr3_nt: TGTGCCAGCAGCTGGGGGGGATCCTACGAGCAGTACTTC; cdr3_aa: CASSWGGSYEQYF
v_call: TRBV15; d_call: TRBD1; clone_size: few; j_call: TRBJ2-2; cdr3_nt: TGTGCCACCAGCAGCCGGACAGGCGGCGGGGAGCTGTTTTTT; cdr3_aa: CATSSRTGGGELFF
v_call: TRBV7-6; d_call: TRBD1; clone_size: NA; j_call: TRBJ2-1; cdr3_nt: TGTGCCAGCAGCTCCGGGACAGGGACCCCAACATGGTACAATGAGCAGTTCTTC; cdr3_aa: CASSSGTGTPTWYNEQFF
v_call: TRBV28; d_call: TRBD1; clone_size: once; j_call: TRBJ1-4; cdr3_nt: TGTGCCAGCAGTTTACCTGGACAGGGGCCTAATGAAAAACTGTTTTTT; cdr3_aa: CASSLPGQGPNEKLFF
v_call: TRBV29-1; d_call: TRBD2; clone_size: once; j_call: TRBJ2-1; cdr3_nt: TGCAGCGTTCGAAAGGGACTAGCGGGTGACAATGAGCAGTTCTTC; cdr3_aa: CSVRKGLAGDNEQFF
v_call: TRBV6-6; d_call: TRBD1; clone_size: NA; j_call: TRBJ1-1; cdr3_nt: TGTGCCAGCAGGGTACAGGGGGTCACTGAAGCTTTCTTT; cdr3_aa: CASRVQGVTEAFF
v_call: TRBV4-1; d_call: TRBD2; clone_size: NA; j_call: TRBJ2-1; cdr3_nt: TGCGCCAGCAGCCAGGCCCCGGGAGGACCCGCGGAGTTCTTC; cdr3_aa: CASSQAPGGPAEFF
v_call: TRBV27; d_call: TRBD1; clone_size: NA; j_call: TRBJ2-5; cdr3_nt: TGTGCCAGCAGGGGAATCGGGACAGGGAAGAACCAAGAGACCCAGTACTTC; cdr3_aa: CASRGIGTGKNQETQYF
v_call: TRBV30; d_call: NA; clone_size: NA; j_call: TRBJ2-1; cdr3_nt: TGTGCCTGGAGAGACTTCCTATTTGACGATGAGCAGTTCTTC; cdr3_aa: CAWRDFLFDDEQFF
v_call: TRBV25-1; d_call: NA; clone_size: medium-sized; j_call: TRBJ2-1; cdr3_nt: TGTGCCAGCAGTGATGGCGGTAGTGGGTACAATGAGCAGTTCTTC; cdr3_aa: CASSDGGSGYNEQFF
v_call: TRBV9; d_call: TRBD1; clone_size: NA; j_call: TRBJ1-2; cdr3_nt: TGTGCCAGCAGCGCTGCGGGTCAGGGGGTGGACTATGGCTACACCTTC; cdr3_aa: CASSAAGQGVDYGYTF